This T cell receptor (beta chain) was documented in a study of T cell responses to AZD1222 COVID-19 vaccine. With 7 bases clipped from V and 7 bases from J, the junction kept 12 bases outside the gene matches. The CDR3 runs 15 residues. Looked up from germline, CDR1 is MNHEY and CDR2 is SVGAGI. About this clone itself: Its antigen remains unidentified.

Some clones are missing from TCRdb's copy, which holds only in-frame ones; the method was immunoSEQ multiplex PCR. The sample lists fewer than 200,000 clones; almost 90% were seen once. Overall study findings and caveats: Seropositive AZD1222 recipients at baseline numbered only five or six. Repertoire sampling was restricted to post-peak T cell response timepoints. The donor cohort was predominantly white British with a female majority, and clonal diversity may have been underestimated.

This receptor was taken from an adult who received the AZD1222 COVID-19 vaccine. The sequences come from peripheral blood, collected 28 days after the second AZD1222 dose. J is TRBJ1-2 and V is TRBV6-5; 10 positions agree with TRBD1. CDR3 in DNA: TGTGCCAGCATGTTTGGGACAGGGGAGTATCGTGGCTACACCTTC. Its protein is CASMFGTGEYRGYTF.